The TCR beta chain described here comes from a study of blood T cell repertoires in COVID-19. In the study overall: Whether acute or convalescent, the COVID-19 samples came from the United States, Italy and Spain. Sources were T cells, B-cell-depleted T cells, or PBMCs; the material itself was cDNA or gDNA.

The method was immunoSEQ multiplex PCR; TCRdb's version includes in-frame clones alone and lacks a portion of them. The sample includes about 82,000 clones, approximately 80% of them seen just once. V shed 1 base and J shed 4 bases, with 10 bases lying between them. The CDR3 is made up of 14 amino acids. Germline V gene lookup returns CDR1 LNHDA and CDR2 SQIVND (reference sequence). The sample was peripheral blood. The origin of this receptor is a woman aged 40-49 years with active or convalescent COVID-19. The J gene is TRBJ1-1, the V gene TRBV19; the D gene is possibly TRBD1 (5 bases). The DNA for the CDR3 is TGTGCCAGTAGTATAGGCAGGGAATCCACTGAAGCTTTCTTT. As protein: CASSIGRESTEAFF.